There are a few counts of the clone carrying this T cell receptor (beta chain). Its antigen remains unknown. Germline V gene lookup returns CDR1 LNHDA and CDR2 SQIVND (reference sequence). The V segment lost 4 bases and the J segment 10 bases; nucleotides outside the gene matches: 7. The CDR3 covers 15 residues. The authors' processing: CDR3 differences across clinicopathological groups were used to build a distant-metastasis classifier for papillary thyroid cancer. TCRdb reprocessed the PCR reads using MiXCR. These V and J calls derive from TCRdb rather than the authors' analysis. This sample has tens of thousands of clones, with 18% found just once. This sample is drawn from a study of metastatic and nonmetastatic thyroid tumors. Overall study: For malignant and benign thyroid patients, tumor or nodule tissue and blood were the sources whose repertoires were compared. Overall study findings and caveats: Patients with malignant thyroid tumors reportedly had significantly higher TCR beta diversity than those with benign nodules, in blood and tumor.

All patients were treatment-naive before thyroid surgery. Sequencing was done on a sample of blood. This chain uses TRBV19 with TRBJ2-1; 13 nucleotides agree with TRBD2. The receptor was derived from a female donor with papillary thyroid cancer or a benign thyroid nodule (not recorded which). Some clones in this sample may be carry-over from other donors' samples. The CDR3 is CASSKRTSGRREQFF. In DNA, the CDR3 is TGTGCCAGTAGTAAGAGGACTAGCGGGAGAAGGGAGCAGTTCTTC.